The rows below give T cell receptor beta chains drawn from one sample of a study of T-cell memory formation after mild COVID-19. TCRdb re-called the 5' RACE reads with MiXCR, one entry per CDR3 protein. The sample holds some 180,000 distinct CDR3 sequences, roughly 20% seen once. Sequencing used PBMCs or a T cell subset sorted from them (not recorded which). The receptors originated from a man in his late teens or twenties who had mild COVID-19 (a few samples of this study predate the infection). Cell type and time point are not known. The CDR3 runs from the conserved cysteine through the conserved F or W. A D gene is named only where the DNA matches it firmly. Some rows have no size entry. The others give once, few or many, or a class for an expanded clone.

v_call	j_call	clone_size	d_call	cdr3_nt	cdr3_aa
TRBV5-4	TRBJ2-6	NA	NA	TGTGCCAGCAGCTTGATATGGGATCAGGGTGGGGCCAACGTCCTGACTTTC	CASSLIWDQGGANVLTF
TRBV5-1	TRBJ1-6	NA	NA	TGCGCCAGCAGTGAGGGTCGCCCGAATTCACCCCTCCACTTT	CASSEGRPNSPLHF
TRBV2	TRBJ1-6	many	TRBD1	TGTGCCAGCAGGGACAGGGCCAGCTCCTATAATTCACCCCTCCACTTT	CASRDRASSYNSPLHF
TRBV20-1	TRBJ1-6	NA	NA	TGCAGTGCTAGTAGAGCCTATAATTCACCCCTCCACTTT	CSASRAYNSPLHF
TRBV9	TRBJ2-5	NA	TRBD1	TGTGCCAGCAGCGTCGGGACAGGGCAAGAGACCCAGTACTTC	CASSVGTGQETQYF
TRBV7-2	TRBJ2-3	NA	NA	TGTGCCACCTCGGGGACCCTCTGGCGGGATACGCAGTATTTT	CATSGTLWRDTQYF
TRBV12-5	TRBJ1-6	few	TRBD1	TGTGCTAGTGGTTTGGGACAGGGGAGTTCACCCCTCCACTTT	CASGLGQGSSPLHF
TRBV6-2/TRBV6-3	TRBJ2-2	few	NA	TGTGCCAGCAAGGCGACAGCGAACACCGGGGAGCTGTTTTTT	CASKATANTGELFF
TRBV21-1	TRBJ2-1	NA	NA	TGTGCCAGCAGCAAAACAGGGGGCGGGGAAGGTGAGCAGTTCTTC	CASSKTGGGEGEQFF
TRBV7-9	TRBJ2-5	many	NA	TGTGCCAGCAGCTTATATGGTCTAGCACAAGAGACCCAGTACTTC	CASSLYGLAQETQYF
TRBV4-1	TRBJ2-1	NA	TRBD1	TGCGCCAGCAGGAGGGGGCCGGACAATGAGCAGTTCTTC	CASRRGPDNEQFF
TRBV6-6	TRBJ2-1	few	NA	TGTGCCATCGGGACTTCGAGGTCCTACAATGAGCAGTTCTTC	CAIGTSRSYNEQFF
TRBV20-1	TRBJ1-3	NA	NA	TGCAGTGCTATTGGGTCTGGAAACACCATATATTTT	CSAIGSGNTIYF
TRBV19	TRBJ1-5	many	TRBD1	TGTGCCAGTGCCCCAGGGGGCGTTCGCAATCAGCCCCAGCATTTT	CASAPGGVRNQPQHF
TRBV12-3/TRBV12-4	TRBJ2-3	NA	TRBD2	TGTGCCAGCAGTTTTAGGCTAGCGGTCCTTGATACGCAGTATTTT	CASSFRLAVLDTQYF
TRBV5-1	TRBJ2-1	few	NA	TGCGCCAGCAGCTTGAGATGGTCAGCCGGCGATGAGCAGTTCTTC	CASSLRWSAGDEQFF
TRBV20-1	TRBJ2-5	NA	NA	TGCAGTGCTAGTGAAGGGAGGGAGACCCAGTACTTC	CSASEGRETQYF
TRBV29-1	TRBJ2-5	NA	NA	TGCAGCGTTGAAGGGGAACAGAACCAAGAGACCCAGTACTTC	CSVEGEQNQETQYF
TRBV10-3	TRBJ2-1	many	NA	TGTGCCATCAGTGACCGGGGGCGTGAGCAGTTCTTC	CAISDRGREQFF
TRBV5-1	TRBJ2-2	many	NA	TGCGCCAGCAGCCCACCCGGGACACTGAACACCGGGGAGCTGTTTTTT	CASSPPGTLNTGELFF
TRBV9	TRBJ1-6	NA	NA	TGTGCCAGCAGCGTAGAACAGGACCCTGGATCCCTCCACTTT	CASSVEQDPGSLHF
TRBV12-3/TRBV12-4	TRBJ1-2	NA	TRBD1	TGTGCCAGCAGGGAATGGGACAGAGAAGATGGCTACACCTTC	CASREWDREDGYTF
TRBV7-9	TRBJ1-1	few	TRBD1	TGTGCCAGCAGCGTACGGACAGGGGACACTGAAGCTTTCTTT	CASSVRTGDTEAFF
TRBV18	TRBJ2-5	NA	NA	TGTGCCAGCTCACCACCAGGGACGGTACAAGAGACCCAGTACTTC	CASSPPGTVQETQYF
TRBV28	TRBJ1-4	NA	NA	TGTGCCAGCCATGGGACTAATGAAAAACTGTTTTTT	CASHGTNEKLFF
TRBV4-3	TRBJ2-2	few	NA	TGCGCCAGCAGCCACAGCGCGAACACCGGGGAGCTGTTTTTT	CASSHSANTGELFF
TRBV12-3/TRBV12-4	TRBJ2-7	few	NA	TGTGCCAGCAGTTTACTCCCCTCCTACGAGCAGTACTTC	CASSLLPSYEQYF
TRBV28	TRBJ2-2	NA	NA	TGTGCCAGCAGTTTGGCAAAGAGGGAGCTGTTTTTT	CASSLAKRELFF
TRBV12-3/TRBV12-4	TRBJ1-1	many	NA	TGTGCCAGCAGTCGGGAGTATTCGAACACTGAAGCTTTCTTT	CASSREYSNTEAFF
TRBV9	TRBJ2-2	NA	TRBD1	TGTGCCAGCAGCCCTCGTCTGGACAGGGACACCGGGGAGCTGTTTTTT	CASSPRLDRDTGELFF
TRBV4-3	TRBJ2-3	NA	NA	TGCGCCAGCAGCCTAGGACGGTACCAGGTAGATACGCAGTATTTT	CASSLGRYQVDTQYF
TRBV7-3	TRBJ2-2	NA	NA	TGTGCCAGCAGCTTAAATGGTCTCACCGGGGAGCTGTTTTTT	CASSLNGLTGELFF
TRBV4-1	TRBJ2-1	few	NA	TGCGCCAGCAGCCAAGGAACAGGCGCTTCCTACAATGAGCAGTTCTTC	CASSQGTGASYNEQFF
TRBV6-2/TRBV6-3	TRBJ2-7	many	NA	TGTGCCAGCAGCTCCCAGGTTGGCTACGAGCAGTACTTC	CASSSQVGYEQYF
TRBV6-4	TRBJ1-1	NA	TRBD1	TGTGCCAGCAGCCCCGATGGGACAGGGGGCGCGAACACTGAAGCTTTCTTT	CASSPDGTGGANTEAFF
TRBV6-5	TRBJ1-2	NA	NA	TGTGCCAGCCGTTCCGACACTAACTATGGCTACACCTTC	CASRSDTNYGYTF
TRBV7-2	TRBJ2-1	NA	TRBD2	TGTGCCAGCAGCTCCACCGGACTAGCGTGGGTTCAACTCTTC	CASSSTGLAWVQLF
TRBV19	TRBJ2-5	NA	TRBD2	TGTGCCACGCAGACAACCCCGGGACTAGGATTTACCCAGTACTTC	CATQTTPGLGFTQYF
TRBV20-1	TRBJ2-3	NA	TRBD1	TGCAGTGAGGACAGGGGGGCAGATACGCAGTATTTT	CSEDRGADTQYF
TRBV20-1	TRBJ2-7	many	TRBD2	TGCAGTGCTAGAAGGGGCGGGGGGTTCTCCTACGAGCAGTACTTC	CSARRGGGFSYEQYF
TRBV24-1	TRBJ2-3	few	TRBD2	TGTGCCACCAGTGGAAGAAGCGGGGGCCCCACAGATACGCAGTATTTT	CATSGRSGGPTDTQYF
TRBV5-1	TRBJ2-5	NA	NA	TGCGCCAGCAGAGTTGGCTGGAAACAAGAGACCCAGTACTTC	CASRVGWKQETQYF
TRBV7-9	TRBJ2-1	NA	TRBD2	TGTGCCAGCAGCTTTAGGGGCAGCGGGGGGGCCTATGAGCAGTTCTTC	CASSFRGSGGAYEQFF
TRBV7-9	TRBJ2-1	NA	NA	TGTGCCAGCAGCTTAGCAGGGCGGGGATACAATGAGCAGTTCTTC	CASSLAGRGYNEQFF